The rows below give T cell receptor beta chains drawn from one sample of a study of technical replicates of blood from several donors. Only in-frame clones appear in the TCRdb table, and some are missing; sequencing was by immunoSEQ multiplex PCR. Of 70,000 or so clones detected, about nine tenths appear once; the ten largest clones hold under 0.45%. The specimen sequenced was T cells isolated from PBMCs. Receptors originate from a human donor in good health. Some clones in this sample may be carry-over from other donors' samples. Both conserved end residues are part of each CDR3. A D gene is named only where the DNA matches it firmly. Size values are once, few and many counts, or a class for expanded clones, and some rows have none.

abundance | j_gene | v_gene | d_gene | CDR3nt | CDR3aa
- | TRBJ1-2 | TRBV10-3 | - | TGTGCCATCAGTGAGTGGGGGCCCTCCTATGGCTACACCTTC | CAISEWGPSYGYTF
once | TRBJ1-1 | TRBV15 | TRBD1 | TGTGCCACCAGCAGAGATAGGTCAGACAGGGCTGGGAACACTGAAGCTTTCTTT | CATSRDRSDRAGNTEAFF
- | TRBJ2-2 | TRBV10-3 | TRBD2 | TGTGCCATCTCTCTAGCGGGAGAATCCGGGGAGCTGTTTTTT | CAISLAGESGELFF
- | TRBJ1-3 | TRBV9 | - | TGTGCCAGCAGCCCCCTACAGGGCTCTGGAAACACCATATATTTT | CASSPLQGSGNTIYF
- | TRBJ1-1 | TRBV29-1 | - | TGCAGCGCTCACCTAGGGGGCACTGAAGCTTTCTTT | CSAHLGGTEAFF
- | TRBJ1-5 | TRBV6-1 | TRBD1 | TGTGCCAGCCAGACAGGGAGGAATCAGCCCCAGCATTTT | CASQTGRNQPQHF
- | TRBJ1-1 | TRBV5-1 | TRBD1 | TGCGCCACCTCCTCGGAACAGGGGATCACTGAAGCTTTCTTT | CATSSEQGITEAFF
once | TRBJ1-5 | TRBV25-1 | - | TGTGCCAGCAGTGGAGGGTCCGGCAATCAGCCCCAGCATTTT | CASSGGSGNQPQHF
- | TRBJ2-1 | TRBV7-9 | TRBD1 | TGTGCCAGCAGTCGATCCGGGACAGCTAACAATGAGCAGTTCTTC | CASSRSGTANNEQFF
- | TRBJ1-6 | TRBV28 | TRBD1 | TGTGCCAGCATTTCTCGGGACAGGGCTTATTCACCCCTCCACTTT | CASISRDRAYSPLHF
few | TRBJ2-4 | TRBV5-4 | TRBD2 | TGTGCCAGCAGCTCGGTGGTTGGCGGGAGGGCCGCCATTCAGTACTTC | CASSSVVGGRAAIQYF
- | TRBJ1-2 | TRBV7-6 | - | TGTGCCAGCAGCTTAGCCCAGGGGAGTGGAAATGGCTACACCTTC | CASSLAQGSGNGYTF
- | TRBJ2-3 | TRBV7-6 | TRBD1 | TGTGCCAGCAGCTTAGCGGGACAGGGGAGCACAGATACGCAGTATTTT | CASSLAGQGSTDTQYF
- | TRBJ2-4 | TRBV6-6 | - | TGTGCCAGCACACTTACCCAAGCCAAAAACATTCAGTACTTC | CASTLTQAKNIQYF
- | TRBJ2-7 | TRBV9 | - | TGTGCCAGCAGCGTGGGGCAGGACTACGAGCAGTACTTC | CASSVGQDYEQYF
- | TRBJ1-6 | TRBV7-9 | TRBD1 | TGTGCCAGCAGCTCAAAAGATGACAGGGCAAATTCACCCCTCCACTTT | CASSSKDDRANSPLHF
- | TRBJ1-2 | TRBV15 | - | TGTGCCACCAGCACCGGGGAGGGGCCCTGGGGCTACACCTTC | CATSTGEGPWGYTF
- | TRBJ2-3 | TRBV29-1 | TRBD1 | TGCAGCGTTGAAGACCGGACAGGGGGCGTCGTTGGTACGCAGTATTTT | CSVEDRTGGVVGTQYF
- | TRBJ2-4 | TRBV4-1 | - | TGCGCCAGCAGCCAAGATTCCGGGGAAAACATTCAGTACTTC | CASSQDSGENIQYF
- | TRBJ2-1 | TRBV27 | TRBD1 | TGTGCCAGCAGTTCAGTGGGGGTAAGGACAGGCTACAATGAGCAGTTCTTC | CASSSVGVRTGYNEQFF
- | TRBJ1-1 | TRBV6-5 | - | TGTGCCAGCAGTTACGGGTTGGGGGGGCTCACTGAAGCTTTCTTT | CASSYGLGGLTEAFF
- | TRBJ1-4 | TRBV6-5 | TRBD1 | TGTGCCGGCAGTTATTCGGGACAGGGAGGGGAAAAACTGTTTTTT | CAGSYSGQGGEKLFF
- | TRBJ2-1 | TRBV11-3 | TRBD1 | TGTGCCAGCACCCCGGGACAGGGCTACAATGAGCAGTTCTTC | CASTPGQGYNEQFF
- | TRBJ1-2 | TRBV9 | - | TGTGCCAGCAGGGCACAGGTGGGCTATGGCTACACCTTC | CASRAQVGYGYTF
- | TRBJ1-2 | TRBV7-6 | TRBD1 | TGTGCCAGCAGCCCGACAGGGTATGGCTACACCTTC | CASSPTGYGYTF
- | TRBJ1-1 | TRBV28 | - | TGTGCCAGCAGTCTTGCGGTGGAGACGAACACTGAAGCTTTCTTT | CASSLAVETNTEAFF
- | TRBJ2-3 | TRBV5-6 | TRBD2 | TGTGCCAGCAGCTTGGTCACTAGCGGGGGGGCGCCAGATACGCAGTATTTT | CASSLVTSGGAPDTQYF
- | TRBJ2-1 | TRBV11-2 | TRBD2 | TGTGCCAGCACCCTAGGGGGGCTAGCGGGAGAAAAGGTCGCGAATGAGCAGTTCTTC | CASTLGGLAGEKVANEQFF
- | TRBJ1-5 | TRBV7-8 | TRBD1 | TGTGCCAGCAGCCCAACCGACAGGGCCTCCATGTCCCAGCATTTT | CASSPTDRASMSQHF
- | TRBJ1-3 | TRBV5-4 | - | TGTGCCAGCAGCTTGGTGGGCTCCGGAAACACCATATATTTT | CASSLVGSGNTIYF
- | TRBJ1-1 | TRBV4-1 | TRBD1 | TGCGCCAGCAGCGGCTCGACAGGGCCGGGCACTGAAGCTTTCTTT | CASSGSTGPGTEAFF
- | TRBJ1-1 | TRBV29-1 | TRBD1 | TGCAGCGTTGAAAAGGGACAGGGGGATTGGAACACTGAAGCTTTCTTT | CSVEKGQGDWNTEAFF
- | TRBJ2-3 | TRBV28 | - | TGTGCCAGCAGTTCTGTCAGCCTAGTGAGAGTGACAGATACGCAGTATTTT | CASSSVSLVRVTDTQYF
once | TRBJ2-1 | TRBV6-1 | - | TGTGCCAGCAGTGTTCGGGCCGCGGGCAATGAGCAGTTCTTC | CASSVRAAGNEQFF
few | TRBJ2-5 | TRBV13 | TRBD1 | TGTGCCAGCAGCTTAGAGGGACAGGGGCCATCCATGGAGGAGACCCAGTACTTC | CASSLEGQGPSMEETQYF
- | TRBJ1-1 | TRBV9 | TRBD1 | TGTGCCAGCAGCTCCCGGACAGGACCGAACACTGAAGCTTTCTTT | CASSSRTGPNTEAFF
- | TRBJ1-2 | TRBV30 | TRBD1 | TGTGCCTGGAGTGTGGGGACAGGGGATGGCTACACCTTC | CAWSVGTGDGYTF
- | TRBJ2-7 | TRBV9 | - | TGTGCCAGCAGCGTAGTGGAGGGTGGGGGCTACGAGCAGTACTTC | CASSVVEGGGYEQYF
few | TRBJ1-6 | TRBV30 | TRBD1 | TGTGCCTGGGGGGACAGGAGAGGCCCCGGGGCACCCCTCCACTTT | CAWGDRRGPGAPLHF
- | TRBJ1-5 | TRBV7-6 | TRBD1 | TGTGCCAGCAGCTTAGCGGGGACAGGGATCAATCAGCCCCAGCATTTT | CASSLAGTGINQPQHF
once | TRBJ2-7 | TRBV4-1 | TRBD1 | TGCGCCAGCAGCCAAGGACAGGGCGACTACGAGCAGTACTTC | CASSQGQGDYEQYF
- | TRBJ1-2 | TRBV11-2 | - | TGTGCCAGCAGCTTAGATTCTGAGGGAGTCTATGGCTACACCTTC | CASSLDSEGVYGYTF
- | TRBJ2-1 | TRBV30 | TRBD1 | TGTGCCTGGAGGATATCCGGGACAGCCTACAATGAGCAGTTCTTC | CAWRISGTAYNEQFF
- | TRBJ1-5 | TRBV19 | - | TGTGCCAGTACTGGGGGGGGCCAGGGCAATCAGCCCCAGCATTTT | CASTGGGQGNQPQHF
- | TRBJ2-3 | TRBV6-4 | - | TGTGCCAGCAGTGTCATGGCGGGACGGGGAGATACGCAGTATTTT | CASSVMAGRGDTQYF
- | TRBJ1-3 | TRBV7-8 | - | TGTGCCAGCAGCTTAGGGGGTCGGGGTTTTGGAAACACCATATATTTT | CASSLGGRGFGNTIYF
few | TRBJ1-1 | TRBV29-1 | - | TGCAGCGTTGAGAACAGGATAAACACTGAAGCTTTCTTT | CSVENRINTEAFF
- | TRBJ2-1 | TRBV27 | TRBD2 | TGTGCCAGCAGTTCTACTAGCGCGGGTGAGCAGTTCTTC | CASSSTSAGEQFF
- | TRBJ1-2 | TRBV29-1 | TRBD1 | TGCAGCGTGGGGGTCCGGGACAGCTTC | CSVGVRDSF
- | TRBJ1-3 | TRBV7-9 | - | TGTGCCAGCAGCCCGCGCGGAGGAGTTGGAAACACCATATATTTT | CASSPRGGVGNTIYF